This T cell receptor beta chain stems from a study of blood T cell repertoires in COVID-19. The length of the CDR3 is 15 residues. Germline CDR1 MDHEN, CDR2 SYDVKM. Trimming took off 2 bases at V and 1 base at J, with 11 bases between the two ends. In the original processing: Nucleated cell counts were estimated from reference gene primer amplification. Using immunoSEQ multiplex PCR, the repertoire was profiled, and TCRdb retains in-frame clones only, with some absent. The V and J calls and clone size are taken from that table; D and trimming were inferred from the DNA. The repertoire holds about 130,000 clones, with approximately 86% as singletons.

This rearrangement joins TRBV28 to TRBJ1-1; D possibly corresponds to TRBD1 (5 bases). This receptor was obtained from a woman between 70 and 85 years old with COVID-19, enrolled during active disease. Material: peripheral blood. In DNA form, the CDR3 reads TGTGCCAGCAGTTTAAGGGGCAGGGCGAACACTGAAGCTTTCTTT. Translation: CASSLRGRANTEAFF.